The clone carrying this T cell receptor beta chain appeared a few times. The sample belongs to a study of blood T cell repertoires in COVID-19. Generated by immunoSEQ multiplex PCR, the TCRdb table keeps only in-frame clones and is missing some. The sample carries a few hundred thousand clones, 75% to 90% recorded once. The CDR3 is 13 residues long. V was cut by 7 bases and J by 1 base, with 7 bases left in between. Germline assignment: CDR1 SNHLY and CDR2 FYNNEI. What was sequenced was PBMCs or T cells enriched from blood (not recorded which). The chain recombines TRBV2 with TRBJ1-4; no clear D gene. The TCR was taken from a man aged 25-40 years who had recovered from COVID-19. The DNA for the CDR3 is TGTGCCAGCACTGCCAGAACTAATGAAAAACTGTTTTTT. Protein sequence: CASTARTNEKLFF.